This TCR beta chain derives from a study of T cell repertoires in cytomegalovirus infection. This clonotype was detected only a few times. One entry per CDR3 protein, called by TCRdb with MiXCR from the reads. Here the sample spans some 390,000 distinct CDR3 sequences, roughly 18% being singletons. The sequence was obtained from a human donor in good health (CMV status not recorded). Some clones in this sample may be carry-over from other donors' samples. Sequenced material: PBMCs.

The CDR3 is CASSPDRESYEQYF. CDR3 nucleotide sequence: TGTGCCAGCAGCCCCGACAGGGAGTCCTACGAGCAGTACTTC. The chain employs TRBV5-5 and TRBJ2-7; TRBD1 matches at 7 bases. The CDR3 contains 14 residues. Germline V gene sequence: CDR1 SGHKS, CDR2 YYEKEE (reference sequence). V lost 4 bases to trimming and J lost 1 base; unmatched junction nucleotides: 5.